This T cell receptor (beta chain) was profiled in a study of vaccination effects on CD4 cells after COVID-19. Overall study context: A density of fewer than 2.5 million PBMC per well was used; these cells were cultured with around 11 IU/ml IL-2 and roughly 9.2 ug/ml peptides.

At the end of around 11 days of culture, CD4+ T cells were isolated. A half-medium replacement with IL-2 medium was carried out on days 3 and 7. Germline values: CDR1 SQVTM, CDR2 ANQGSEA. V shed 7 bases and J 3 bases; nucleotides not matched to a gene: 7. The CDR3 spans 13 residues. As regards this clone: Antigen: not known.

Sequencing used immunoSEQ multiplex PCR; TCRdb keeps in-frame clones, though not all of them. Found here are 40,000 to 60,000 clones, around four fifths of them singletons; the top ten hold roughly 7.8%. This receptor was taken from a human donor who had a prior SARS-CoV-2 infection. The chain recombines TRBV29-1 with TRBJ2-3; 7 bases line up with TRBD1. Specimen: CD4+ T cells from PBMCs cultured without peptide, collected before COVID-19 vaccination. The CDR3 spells CSATGARTDTQYF. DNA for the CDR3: TGCAGCGCTACAGGGGCAAGGACAGATACGCAGTATTTT.